This passage covers 30 T cell receptor beta chains from one sample sequenced in a study of cytomegalovirus exposure and HLA in healthy donors. The PCR employed 60 Vbeta primers together with 13 Jbeta primers. Assay: immunoSEQ multiplex PCR; the TCRdb copy retains only in-frame clones and omits some. The sample contains 70,000 to 90,000 clones, around 80% of which appear only once. The sequenced material came from PBMCs. Receptors originate from a man between 65 and 80 years old in good health and CMV-seropositive.

This chain uses TRBV9 with TRBJ2-1; 10 bases agree with TRBD1. Per germline, CDR1 SGDLS and CDR2 YYNGEE. The CDR3 spans 15 residues. V was pared by 4 bases and J by 2 bases, with 3 bases of the junction left unmatched. CDR3 residues: CASSPGQGAYNEQFF. The CDR3 DNA is TGTGCCAGCAGCCCCGGACAGGGGGCCTACAATGAGCAGTTCTTC.

The rearrangement links TRBV11-2 to TRBJ2-3; D is uncertain. Per the germline V gene, CDR1 is SGHAT and CDR2 is FQNNGV. The V and J ends lost 1 base and 9 bases respectively, with 8 bases between them. This CDR3 has 12 amino acids. CDR3 sequence reads: CASSLAGQTQYF. The DNA of the CDR3 is TGTGCCAGCAGCTTAGCTGGGCAGACGCAGTATTTT.

The chain is built from TRBV6-5 and TRBJ2-7, with 8 bases aligning to TRBD1. Germline V gives CDR1 MNHEY, CDR2 SVGAGI. J lost 2 bases, V lost 0 bases, and 3 bases had no gene match. The CDR3 covers 15 residues. CDR3 residues: CASSYSGTGTYEQYF. The CDR3 coding sequence is TGTGCCAGCAGTTACTCCGGGACAGGCACCTACGAGCAGTACTTC.

This chain connects TRBV7-6 to TRBJ2-7, with TRBD2 matching over 9 bases. Germline CDR1 is SGHVS and CDR2 is FNYEAQ. V gave up 1 base and J gave up 2 bases; unmatched junction bases: 9. The CDR3 extends over 17 amino acids. The CDR3 is CASSLGSSGRIAYEQYF. The CDR3 region has the DNA TGTGCCAGCAGCTTAGGATCCAGCGGGAGGATTGCCTACGAGCAGTACTTC. Drawing the rest from reference TRBV7-6 and TRBJ2-7, the complete variable domain is GAGVSQSPRYKVTKRGQDVALRCDPISGHVSLYWYRQALGQGPEFLTYFNYEAQQDKSGLPNDRFSAERPEGSISTLTIQRTEQRDSAMYRCASSLGSSGRIAYEQYFGPGTRLTVT.

The chain is built from TRBV7-7 and TRBJ2-7; TRBD2 might be the D (5 bases). This CDR3 has 13 residues. V was clipped by 5 bases and J by 3 bases, with 11 bases between them. CDR1 and CDR2 from the germline V gene are SSHAT and FNYEAQ (reference sequence). CDR3 protein: CASSPHEGYEQYF. CDR3 nucleotide sequence: TGTGCCAGCAGCCCCCACGAGGGCTACGAGCAGTACTTC.

The rearrangement uses TRBV7-2 and TRBJ2-2, with 13 nucleotides matching TRBD2. Germline CDR1 SGHTA, CDR2 FQGNSA. The CDR3 contains 17 residues. V gave up 5 bases and J gave up 5 bases; unmatched junction bases: 8. The CDR3, as DNA: TGTGCCAGCAGCCCGCGGACTAGCGGGAGATGGACCGGGGAGCTGTTTTTT. Protein sequence: CASSPRTSGRWTGELFF.

V and J are TRBV4-1 and TRBJ1-2, with unresolved D. The CDR3 extends over 20 amino acids. The V and J ends lost 1 base and 3 bases respectively, with 27 bases between them. Germline-derived CDR1 and CDR2 are MGHRA and YSYEKL. CDR3 DNA: TGCGCCAGCAGCCAAGTAATAGGGAGGGCTTCCCCTCGGGATTACTATGGCTACACCTTC. This codes for CASSQVIGRASPRDYYGYTF.

The chain couples TRBV4-1 to TRBJ2-4; weak D call: TRBD2 (5 bases). In germline, CDR1 is MGHRA, CDR2 YSYEKL. V shed 0 bases and J shed 6 bases, with 12 bases lying between them. The CDR3 runs 15 residues. DNA of the CDR3: TGCGCCAGCAGCCAAGACGCAGTGGGGAGAAACATTCAGTACTTC. This sequence encodes CASSQDAVGRNIQYF.

This clone appeared once. The gene calls are TRBV10-3 and TRBJ1-5; possible D gene TRBD1, 6 bases. CDR1 is ENHRY, CDR2 SYGVKD, per germline. With 4 bases removed from V and 9 bases from J, the gap between germline ends came to 16 bases. The CDR3 runs to 14 residues. CDR3 loop: CAISGDLGAVPQHF. The CDR3 DNA sequence: TGTGCCATCAGTGGCGATTTGGGGGCCGTGCCCCAGCATTTT.

V is TRBV7-9 and J is TRBJ1-5, with D possibly matching TRBD1 (5 bases). Germline loops: CDR1 SEHNR, CDR2 FQNEAQ (reference sequence). V was clipped by 4 bases and J by 5 bases, with 6 bases between them. The CDR3 length is 12 residues. CDR3 protein: CASSSGDQPQHF. The CDR3 nucleotides read TGTGCCAGCAGCTCGGGGGATCAGCCCCAGCATTTT.

This rearrangement joins TRBV4-1 to TRBJ2-1; 9 nucleotides match TRBD1. This CDR3 comprises 13 residues. CDR1 MGHRA and CDR2 YSYEKL come from the germline V gene. V trimming: 6 bases; J trimming: 7 bases; junction bases outside the gene matches: 4. This chain's CDR3 is CASRGTGNNEQFF. Written as DNA, the CDR3 is TGCGCCAGCAGAGGGACAGGGAATAATGAGCAGTTCTTC.

The V and J genes are TRBV10-1 and TRBJ2-1; TRBD2 matches 7 bases. Germline assignment: CDR1 WNHNN and CDR2 SYGVQD (reference sequence). The trim removed 2 bases at V and 2 bases at J, leaving 3 bases unmatched. This CDR3 contains 15 residues. This CDR3 is CASSEAGVAYNEQFF. The CDR3 DNA follows: TGCGCCAGCAGTGAGGCGGGGGTCGCCTACAATGAGCAGTTCTTC.

The rearrangement joins TRBV19 to TRBJ1-5; D is uncertain. V gave up 3 bases and J gave up 3 bases, with 9 bases separating them. The germline gives CDR1 LNHDA, CDR2 SQIVND (reference sequence). This CDR3 has 14 residues. CDR3 DNA sequence: TGTGCCAGTAGTATGTGGGAGAACAATCAGCCCCAGCATTTT. This translates into CASSMWENNQPQHF.

This chain connects TRBV28 to TRBJ2-1; 10 bases match TRBD2. The V gene's germline CDR1 is MDHEN and CDR2 SYDVKM. The CDR3 is 16 residues long. V lost 5 bases, J lost 8 bases, and 12 bases stayed unmatched. The CDR3: CASSLFSGRAGDEQFF. CDR3 nucleotide sequence: TGTGCCAGCAGTCTCTTCAGCGGGAGGGCTGGAGATGAGCAGTTCTTC. Based on the CDR3 plus reference TRBV28 and TRBJ2-1, the full variable domain is DVKVTQSSRYLVKRTGEKVFLECVQDMDHENMFWYRQDPGLGLRLIYFSYDVKMKEKGDIPEGYSVSREKKERFSLILESASTNQTSMYLCASSLFSGRAGDEQFFGPGTRLTVL.

The chain links TRBV28 to TRBJ1-2, with D maybe TRBD1 (5 bases). The CDR3 spans 12 residues. Trimming took off 4 bases at V and 2 bases at J, with 5 bases between the two ends. Germline V gene lookup returns CDR1 MDHEN and CDR2 SYDVKM. CDR3 nucleotides: TGTGCCAGCAGTTCAGGGAACTATGGCTACACCTTC. Amino acid sequence: CASSSGNYGYTF.

The chain recombines TRBV5-1 with TRBJ2-5, with 9 bases that match TRBD2. Germline V gene data show CDR1 as SGHRS and CDR2 as YFSETQ. The CDR3 is 15 residues long. Unmatched junction bases numbered 5, after V lost 1 base and J lost 4 bases. CDR3 sequence: CASSLLAGGAETQYF. In nucleotides, the CDR3 is TGCGCCAGCAGCTTGTTGGCGGGAGGGGCAGAGACCCAGTACTTC.

This clone was found once. The gene calls are TRBV7-3 and TRBJ2-7, with D possibly matching TRBD2 (5 bases). CDR3 size: 12 residues. Per the germline V gene, CDR1 is SGHTA and CDR2 is FQGTGA. Trimming left V 2 bases short and J 6 bases short, with 8 bases between. The CDR3 spells CASSLGGGEQYF. CDR3 DNA: TGTGCCAGCAGCTTAGGAGGTGGCGAGCAGTACTTC.

The rearrangement uses TRBV5-4 and TRBJ2-3, with 7 bases that match TRBD2. This CDR3 region has 15 residues. The V and J ends lost 0 bases and 5 bases, in that order; junction bases with no gene match: 6. Germline values: CDR1 SGHNT, CDR2 YYREEE (reference sequence). The CDR3, as DNA: TGTGCCAGCAGCTTGGGGGGGGGAGGCGGAGATACGCAGTATTTT. Encoded protein: CASSLGGGGGDTQYF.

The chain joins TRBV27 to TRBJ2-7; 10 bases are a match to TRBD2. Germline CDR1 reads MNHEY; CDR2 reads SMNVEV (reference sequence). This CDR3 has 14 residues. J lost 6 bases, V lost 6 bases, and 8 bases had no gene match. CDR3 DNA sequence: TGTGCCAGCAGATCGACTAGCGGGCTCCGCGAGCAGTACTTC. This codes for CASRSTSGLREQYF.

This chain uses TRBV28 with TRBJ1-5; D ambiguous. V was shortened by 5 bases and J by 0 bases, with 17 bases between the two germline ends. The CDR3 is 17 amino acids. Germline V gene sequence: CDR1 MDHEN, CDR2 SYDVKM. CDR3 DNA sequence: TGTGCCAGCAGTGGATCGACCGACTTCTATAGCAATCAGCCCCAGCATTTT. Protein product: CASSGSTDFYSNQPQHF. Full variable domain (outside the CDR3, taken from reference TRBV28 and TRBJ1-5): DVKVTQSSRYLVKRTGEKVFLECVQDMDHENMFWYRQDPGLGLRLIYFSYDVKMKEKGDIPEGYSVSREKKERFSLILESASTNQTSMYLCASSGSTDFYSNQPQHFGDGTRLSIL.

The chain combines TRBV7-3 with TRBJ1-2, with D hard to call. This CDR3 is 16 amino acids long. The germline gives CDR1 SGHTA, CDR2 FQGTGA. Trimming removed 0 bases at V and 3 bases at J, with 14 bases between. The CDR3 sequence: CASSLTPQPGDYGYTF. In nucleotides, the CDR3 is TGTGCCAGCAGCTTAACCCCACAGCCGGGAGACTATGGCTACACCTTC. Supplemented by reference TRBV7-3 and TRBJ1-2, the full variable domain reads GAGVSQTPSNKVTEKGKYVELRCDPISGHTALYWYRQSLGQGPEFLIYFQGTGAADDSGLPNDRFFAVRPEGSVSTLKIQRTERGDSAVYLCASSLTPQPGDYGYTFGSGTRLTVV.

This chain uses TRBV10-3 with TRBJ1-6, with D perhaps TRBD1 (5 bases). The CDR3 has 14 amino acids. Trimming left V 2 bases short and J 7 bases short, with 9 bases between. Germline lookup yields CDR1 ENHRY and CDR2 SYGVKD. CDR3 sequence: CAISEIGGNSPLHF. CDR3 bases: TGTGCCATCAGTGAGATCGGGGGGAATTCACCCCTCCACTTT.

This clone was counted a few times. The chain employs TRBV11-2 and TRBJ1-6, with 8 bases aligning to TRBD1. CDR1 is SGHAT, CDR2 FQNNGV, per germline. J lost 7 bases, V lost 3 bases, and 5 bases had no gene match. The CDR3 has 15 amino acids. The CDR3 here is CASSLMGQANSPLHF. The CDR3 DNA sequence: TGTGCCAGCAGCTTGATGGGACAGGCCAATTCACCCCTCCACTTT.

The chain employs TRBV9 and TRBJ1-2; D might be TRBD1 (5 bases). V dropped 0 bases and J dropped 4 bases, with 13 bases sitting between them. This CDR3 is built from 15 residues. Germline V gene sequence: CDR1 SGDLS, CDR2 YYNGEE. The CDR3 DNA reads as TGTGCCAGCAGCGTAGCGGAAGGGGCCCTCTATGGCTACACCTTC. Translated: CASSVAEGALYGYTF.

The chain joins TRBV5-4 to TRBJ1-4, with 8 nucleotides matching TRBD1. From germline, CDR1 is SGHNT and CDR2 YYREEE (reference sequence). V was clipped by 4 bases and J by 8 bases; unmatched bases: 7. The CDR3 extends over 14 amino acids. This chain's CDR3 is CASSPRGREEKLFF. The CDR3 bases are TGTGCCAGCAGCCCCAGGGGGCGGGAGGAAAAACTGTTTTTT.

CDR3: CASRQGAGTGELFF. DNA of the CDR3: TGTGCCAGCAGGCAGGGGGCTGGCACCGGGGAGCTGTTTTTT. The chain carries TRBV2 and TRBJ2-2; 8 bases fit TRBD1. With 6 bases clipped from V and 4 bases from J, the junction kept 4 bases outside the gene matches. Germline V gene data show CDR1 as SNHLY and CDR2 as FYNNEI. The CDR3 has 14 residues.

This sequence joins TRBV25-1 and TRBJ1-2; 9 nucleotides line up with TRBD1. The CDR3 is 15 amino acids. Germline V CDR1 and CDR2: MGHDK, SYGVNS. Trimming removed 2 bases from V and 4 bases from J; junction bases left unmatched: 5. The CDR3 DNA sequence: TGTGCCAGCAGTGAACCGGGACAGGGAATCTATGGCTACACCTTC. Translation: CASSEPGQGIYGYTF.

The chain recombines TRBV6-4 with TRBJ2-3, with D maybe TRBD2 (5 bases). The CDR3 is made up of 14 amino acids. Germline lookup yields CDR1 MRHNA and CDR2 SNTAGT. V lost 4 bases and J 4 bases, leaving 12 bases between the germline ends. CDR3 DNA: TGTGCCAGCAGTGCCACCTGGCGGGCAGATACGCAGTATTTT. Its protein product is CASSATWRADTQYF.

A single count supports this clone. The chain is built from TRBV7-2 and TRBJ1-3; the D gene is possibly TRBD1 (6 bases). The CDR3 extends over 15 amino acids. CDR1 is SGHTA and CDR2 is FQGNSA in the germline V gene. Trimming cost V 5 bases and J 4 bases, with 15 bases left between them. The CDR3 bases are TGTGCCAGCAGCCCCCAAGCCGGGACAGGAAACACCATATATTTT. Its translation: CASSPQAGTGNTIYF. The full variable domain, in which reference TRBV7-2 and TRBJ1-3 provide the parts outside the CDR3, is GAGVSQSPSNKVTEKGKDVELRCDPISGHTALYWYRQSLGQGLEFLIYFQGNSAPDKSGLPSDRFSAERTGGSVSTLTIQRTQQEDSAVYLCASSPQAGTGNTIYFGEGSWLTVV.

This clone is a singleton in its sample. One end of the junction fails to match germline, which may point to a read error. The V call is TRBV7-7, the J call TRBJ2-5; no reliable D call. CDR1 is SSHAT, CDR2 FNYEAQ, per germline (reference sequence). The CDR3 is 13 amino acids. The CDR3 loop reads CASSFGPQETQYF. The CDR3 DNA is TGTGCTAGCAGCTTCGGTCCCCAAGAGACCCAGTACTTC.